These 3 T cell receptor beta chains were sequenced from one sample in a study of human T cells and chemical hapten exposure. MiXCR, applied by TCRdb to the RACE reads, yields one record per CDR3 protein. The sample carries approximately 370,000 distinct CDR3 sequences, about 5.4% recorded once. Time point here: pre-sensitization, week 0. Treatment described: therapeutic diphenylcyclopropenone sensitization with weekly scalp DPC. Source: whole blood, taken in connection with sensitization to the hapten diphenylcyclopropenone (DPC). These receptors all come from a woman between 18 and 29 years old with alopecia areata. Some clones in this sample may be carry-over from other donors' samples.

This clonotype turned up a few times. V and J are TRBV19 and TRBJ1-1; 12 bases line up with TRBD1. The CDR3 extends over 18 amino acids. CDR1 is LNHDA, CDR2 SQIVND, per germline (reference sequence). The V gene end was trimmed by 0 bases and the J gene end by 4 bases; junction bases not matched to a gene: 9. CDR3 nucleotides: TGTGCCAGTAGTATAGATCCGGGACAGGGGGCGCGAGGCACTGAAGCTTTCTTT. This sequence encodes CASSIDPGQGARGTEAFF.

CDR3 bases: TGTGCCAGCAGCCAAGATTACCCTGGACTAGCGGGGGGGCCAGAAGAGACCCAGTACTTC. Translation gives CASSQDYPGLAGGPEETQYF. The rearrangement uses TRBV3-1 and TRBJ2-5; 15 nucleotides match TRBD2. V was clipped by 0 bases and J by 3 bases; unmatched bases: 11. There are 20 residues in the CDR3. CDR1 is LGHDT and CDR2 is YNNKEL in the germline V gene (reference sequence).

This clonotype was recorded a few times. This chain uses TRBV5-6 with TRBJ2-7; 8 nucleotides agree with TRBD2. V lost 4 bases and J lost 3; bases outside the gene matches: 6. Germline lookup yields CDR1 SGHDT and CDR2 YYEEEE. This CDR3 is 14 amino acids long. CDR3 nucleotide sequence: TGTGCCAGCAGCCGGGGGGGCCCTTACTACGAGCAGTACTTC. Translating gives CASSRGGPYYEQYF.